A selection of T cell receptor beta chains follows, all from one sample in a study of T cells after yellow fever vaccination. In TCRdb, the 5' RACE reads were re-called with MiXCR into one record per CDR3 protein. This table holds tens of thousands of distinct CDR3 sequences, 7.5% to 8% found once. The sequences come from CD8+ T cells sorted from PBMCs, collected on the day of the yellow fever booster vaccination. These receptors came from a man aged 30-40 years who received the YFV17D yellow fever vaccine. The CDR3 runs from the conserved cysteine through the conserved F or W. A clone size is listed for some rows: how often the clone was seen (once, few, many), or a class if it is expanded.

V | size | CDR3
TRBV24-1 | - | CATSDPAATNTGELFF
TRBV10-3 | - | CAISEGDRGRGDTQYF
TRBV11-2 | - | CASSLVMQAGNEKLFF
TRBV6-2/TRBV6-3 | - | CASSYYNRDSAWAKNIQYF
TRBV14 | - | CASSHLAGDTSGTQCF
TRBV6-1 | - | CASSLSPGGSSYNEQFF
TRBV29-1 | few | CSVGATGSQPQHF
TRBV12-3/TRBV12-4 | - | CASSLGLAGETISSYNEQFF
TRBV4-1 | few | CASSRLQGIDNEQFF
TRBV7-9 | few | CASSADRGEFHEQFF
TRBV6-6 | few | CASTGPDTQYF
TRBV4-3 | - | CASSSRFKGSGANVLTF
TRBV4-3 | many | CASSQTTGNSYNEQFF
TRBV10-2 | few | CASSDGQGTGVETQYF
TRBV24-1 | few | CATSQRESPYNEQFF
TRBV6-2/TRBV6-3 | few | CASSYWSPANTGELFF
TRBV7-6 | - | CASSLGTSGWANEQFF
TRBV6-2/TRBV6-3 | many | CASATSGSYNEQFF
TRBV30 | - | CQPGKGPSIDNEQFF
TRBV30 | - | CAWGTGNNQPQHF
TRBV10-2 | - | CASRDDREEAFF
TRBV3-1 | few | CASSPSSGSLETQYF
TRBV25-1 | few | CASSEGGGPYEQYF
TRBV21-1 | - | CASLVEPIGGLSYGYTF
TRBV20-1 | - | CSARDRGYNEQFF
TRBV7-9 | - | CASSLVGLEETQYF
TRBV5-1 | many | CASSFPGPNNEQFF
TRBV5-1 | few | CASSLAPDRGGYGYTF
TRBV24-1 | few | CATSDGWETQYF
TRBV29-1 | few | CSVDMGNGYTF
TRBV6-5 | many | CASSYGLAGGDEQFF
TRBV5-1 | few | CASSRERGDNEQFF
TRBV5-1 | many | CASSFEGGTDTQYF
TRBV12-3/TRBV12-4 | few | CASSQGRDLRGSYEQYF
TRBV20-1 | - | CSARAPRVSRRERGETQYF
TRBV12-3/TRBV12-4 | few | CASSLTSAYEQYF
TRBV15 | - | CATSRVPGLADTQYF
TRBV27 | few | CASSPSTGLEQYF
TRBV4-3 | - | CASSQDTLLADSYNEQFF
TRBV7-2 | few | CASSFPNSDTQYF